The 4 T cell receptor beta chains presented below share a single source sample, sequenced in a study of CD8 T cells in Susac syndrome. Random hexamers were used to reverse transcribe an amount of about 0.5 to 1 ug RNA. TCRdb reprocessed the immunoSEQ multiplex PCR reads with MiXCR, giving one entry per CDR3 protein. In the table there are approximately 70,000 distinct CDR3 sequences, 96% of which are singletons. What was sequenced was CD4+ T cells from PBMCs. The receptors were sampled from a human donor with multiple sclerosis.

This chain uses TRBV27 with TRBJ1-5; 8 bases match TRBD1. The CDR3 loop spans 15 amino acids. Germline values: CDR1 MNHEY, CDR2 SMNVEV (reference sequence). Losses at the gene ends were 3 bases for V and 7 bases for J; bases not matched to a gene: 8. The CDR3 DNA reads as TGTGCCAGCAGTTTTGGGCAGGGGGCGGGACAGCCCCAGCATTTT. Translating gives CASSFGQGAGQPQHF.

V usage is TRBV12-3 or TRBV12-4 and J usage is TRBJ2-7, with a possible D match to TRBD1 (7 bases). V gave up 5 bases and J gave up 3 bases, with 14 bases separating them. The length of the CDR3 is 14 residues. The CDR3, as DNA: TGTGCCAGCAGTCCGGCAGGGGGGTTCTACGAGCAGTACTTC. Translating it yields CASSPAGGFYEQYF.

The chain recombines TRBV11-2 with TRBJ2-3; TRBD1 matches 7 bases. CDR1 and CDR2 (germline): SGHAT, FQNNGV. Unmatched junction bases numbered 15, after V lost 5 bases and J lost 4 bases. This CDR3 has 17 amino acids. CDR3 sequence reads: CASSPNPTGPSADTQYF. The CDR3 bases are TGTGCCAGCAGCCCTAACCCGACAGGGCCCAGCGCAGATACGCAGTATTTT.

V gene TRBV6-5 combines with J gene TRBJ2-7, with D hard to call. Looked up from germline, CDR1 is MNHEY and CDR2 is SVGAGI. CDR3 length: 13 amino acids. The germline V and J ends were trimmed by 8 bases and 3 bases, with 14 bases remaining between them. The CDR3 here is CASSRSQNYEQYF. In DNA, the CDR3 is TGTGCCAGCTCACGGTCGCAGAACTACGAGCAGTACTTC.